A selection of T cell receptor beta chains follows, all from one sample in a study of blood T cell repertoires in COVID-19. Repertoires were generated with immunoSEQ multiplex PCR, while TCRdb's copy carries only in-frame clones and drops some. The sample carries roughly 250,000 clones, 79% recorded once. Sequencing input: peripheral blood. The receptor source for this set is a woman aged 40 to 49 with active or convalescent COVID-19. Both conserved end residues are part of each CDR3. Each record gives: clone size, D gene, V gene, J gene, CDR3 protein, CDR3 DNA. D genes are given only for firm matches. Rows may omit the clone size; those that give it use once, few, many or a size class.

.	.	TRBV7-9	TRBJ1-2	CASSSRDTYPGGYTF	TGTGCCAGCAGCTCTCGGGACACCTACCCGGGGGGCTACACCTTC
.	.	TRBV11-2	TRBJ1-3	CASSLAGYSGNTIYF	TGTGCCAGCAGCTTAGCGGGTTACTCTGGAAACACCATATATTTT
.	.	TRBV30	TRBJ1-6	CAWTRGYNSPLHF	TGTGCCTGGACAAGAGGCTATAATTCACCCCTCCACTTT
.	TRBD2	TRBV5-1	TRBJ2-3	CASSSGLAGGSDTQYF	TGCGCCAGCAGCTCTGGGCTAGCGGGGGGTTCAGATACGCAGTATTTT
.	TRBD2	TRBV6-6	TRBJ2-3	CASTSGVKTDTQYF	TGTGCCAGCACCAGCGGGGTCAAGACAGATACGCAGTATTTT
.	.	TRBV3-1/TRBV3-2	TRBJ2-1	CASSLGSGEQFF	TGTGCCAGCAGCCTTGGATCGGGAGAGCAGTTCTTC
.	.	TRBV7-8	TRBJ1-2	CASSREITYGYTF	TGTGCCAGCAGCCGAGAAATTACATATGGCTACACCTTC
.	TRBD1	TRBV9	TRBJ2-7	CASGTGVGEQYF	TGTGCCAGCGGGACAGGGGTGGGCGAGCAGTACTTC
.	.	TRBV15	TRBJ1-1	CATSRDPDSTEAFF	TGTGCCACCAGCAGAGATCCCGACAGCACTGAAGCTTTCTTT
.	TRBD2	TRBV7-3	TRBJ2-2	CASAQRGTNTGELFF	TGTGCCAGCGCTCAGCGGGGGACGAACACCGGGGAGCTGTTTTTT
.	TRBD1	TRBV11-2	TRBJ1-2	CASSSTGGYGYTF	TGTGCCAGCAGCTCGACAGGGGGCTATGGCTACACCTTC
.	TRBD2	TRBV4-1	TRBJ2-1	CASSPSGTSIDEQFF	TGCGCCAGCAGCCCCTCCGGGACTAGCATCGATGAGCAGTTCTTC
few	.	TRBV30	TRBJ2-3	CAWSHSLSTDTQYF	TGTGCCTGGAGTCATAGCTTAAGCACAGATACGCAGTATTTT
.	.	TRBV5-1	TRBJ1-1	CASSPGTLEAFF	TGCGCCAGCAGCCCCGGGACTCTGGAAGCTTTCTTT
.	TRBD1	TRBV6-4	TRBJ2-5	CASSKTPGQGQETQYF	TGTGCCAGCAGTAAAACACCGGGACAGGGACAAGAGACCCAGTACTTC
once	TRBD2	TRBV7-9	TRBJ2-7	CASSFSGDSNEQYF	TGTGCCAGCAGCTTTAGCGGGGATAGCAACGAGCAGTACTTC
.	.	TRBV3-1/TRBV3-2	TRBJ2-1	CASSQANLRSSYNEQFF	TGTGCCAGCAGCCAAGCGAATCTTAGGAGCTCCTACAATGAGCAGTTCTTC
.	.	TRBV9	TRBJ1-2	CASSVAHRDHGYTF	TGTGCCAGCAGCGTAGCTCACAGGGATCATGGCTACACCTTC
.	TRBD1	TRBV27	TRBJ2-1	CASSFMTGLIGNEQFF	TGTGCCAGCAGTTTCATGACAGGGCTTATAGGCAATGAGCAGTTCTTC
.	TRBD1	TRBV6-5	TRBJ1-6	CASSLRTGPSPLHF	TGTGCCAGCAGTCTCCGGACAGGTCCTTCACCCCTCCACTTT
.	.	TRBV6-5	TRBJ2-2	CASSLNDMPGELFF	TGTGCCAGCAGTTTAAACGACATGCCCGGGGAGCTGTTTTTT
.	.	TRBV11-2	TRBJ1-5	CASSSLVGREPHFGQPQHF	TGTGCCAGCAGCTCCTTAGTGGGGCGGGAGCCCCATTTCGGTCAGCCCCAGCATTTT
.	TRBD2	TRBV3-1/TRBV3-2	TRBJ2-7	CASSQDHGGAYEQYF	TGTGCCAGCAGCCAAGATCATGGGGGGGCCTACGAGCAGTACTTC
.	.	TRBV27	TRBJ1-2	CASSSSVQGAGYTF	TGTGCCAGCAGTTCCTCCGTACAGGGAGCTGGCTACACCTTC
.	TRBD2	TRBV5-1	TRBJ2-3	CASSLVPSGGGSTDTQYF	TGCGCCAGCAGCTTGGTTCCTAGCGGGGGGGGAAGCACAGATACGCAGTATTTT
.	TRBD2	TRBV7-9	TRBJ2-5	CASSPGTRGQETQYF	TGTGCCAGCAGCCCCGGGACTAGAGGTCAGGAGACCCAGTACTTC
.	TRBD1	TRBV27	TRBJ1-5	CASSLTGTGGLEAQHF	TGTGCCAGCAGTTTAACCGGGACAGGGGGCCTCGAAGCCCAGCATTTT
.	.	TRBV5-6	TRBJ2-5	CASSSFPGSRETQYF	TGTGCCAGCAGCTCATTCCCGGGAAGCCGGGAGACCCAGTACTTC